A single sample gave rise to the 2 T cell receptor beta chains below, sequenced in a study of T cell responses to AZD1222 COVID-19 vaccine. Using immunoSEQ multiplex PCR, the repertoire was profiled, and TCRdb retains in-frame clones only, with some absent. The sample has some 150,000 clones; about 87% are singletons. This sample comprised peripheral blood, obtained on day 0 of MenACWY control vaccination. The receptors shown here come from an adult in good health.

This clone was observed a single time. This chain connects TRBV30 to TRBJ1-2; perhaps TRBD1 as D (5 bases). CDR1 GTSNPN and CDR2 SVGIG come from the germline V gene (reference sequence). This CDR3 is built from 13 residues. Trimming shortened V by 0 bases and J by 6 bases, and 11 bases separated the two germline ends. The CDR3 nucleotides read TGTGCCTGGAGTGTACAACCGACAGATGGCTACACCTTC. Its protein product is CAWSVQPTDGYTF.

The chain combines TRBV5-1 with TRBJ2-7; TRBD1 matches at 8 bases. V lost 0 bases, J lost 5 bases, and 4 bases stayed unmatched. The V gene's germline CDR1 is SGHRS and CDR2 YFSETQ. CDR3 size: 14 residues. CDR3: CASSLAQTGDEQYF. CDR3 sequence (DNA): TGCGCCAGCAGCTTGGCCCAGACAGGGGACGAGCAGTACTTC.